Listed below are T cell receptor beta chains from one sample, sequenced in a study of blood T cell repertoires in COVID-19. Repertoires were generated with immunoSEQ multiplex PCR, while TCRdb's copy carries only in-frame clones and drops some. The top ten hold about 14% of the sample, which has roughly 30,000 clones, roughly 87% seen once. Material for sequencing was peripheral blood. The receptors shown here come from a human donor in a cohort sampled during active COVID-19. The donor label of this sample is uncertain. Each CDR3 is given with its conserved first and last residue. The order of the fields is D gene, V gene, CDR3 protein. D genes are given only for firm matches.

NA | TRBV5-6 | CASSLRGINEKLFF
TRBD1 | TRBV29-1 | CSVDGRGQGGTEAFF
TRBD2 | TRBV4-3 | CASSQGLAGTTYEQYF
TRBD1 | TRBV27 | CASRRGTGGAYGYTF
NA | TRBV10-1 | CASRTGTTNEKLFF
NA | TRBV6-4 | CASSDPSTDTQYF
TRBD1 | TRBV15 | CATSGAGGTEAFF
NA | TRBV24-1 | CATSVQSKSSYNSPLHF
TRBD1 | TRBV28 | CASSFGDRDYEQYF
TRBD2 | TRBV5-8 | CASSPGLAGGDEQFF
NA | TRBV9 | CASRGGDTDTQYF
NA | TRBV28 | CASIPPLGRVNTEAFF
TRBD1 | TRBV6-5 | CASSPGTAHTGELFF
TRBD2 | TRBV7-2 | CASSLAREGTGELFF
NA | TRBV6-6 | CASRPGANYYGYTF
TRBD1 | TRBV5-1 | CASSPRTGGNNEQFF
NA | TRBV7-3 | CASSLGPANNEQFF
TRBD2 | TRBV4-3 | CASSFTAGDFGNEQFF
TRBD1 | TRBV10-3 | CAIGDRGYEQYF
NA | TRBV5-1 | CASTTAMKETQYF
NA | TRBV5-6 | CASSSDYAADTQYF
NA | TRBV19 | CASSPATGSYEQYF
TRBD2 | TRBV7-3 | CASSLQASGGSSYNEQFF